The entry that follows covers one T cell receptor (beta chain) sequence. Many counts were recorded for this clonotype. Its antigen is still unknown. Base-call qualities are not available, and no considerably larger clone is one nucleotide away. These data are taken from a study of spatial heterogeneity in lung cancer (dated by TCRdb to between 2017 and 2020). For the wider study: Beta-chain transcripts were consistently detected in greater numbers than alpha-chain transcripts, which likely reflected higher beta-chain transcript abundance. TCR transcript counts in tumor regions correlated strongly with a T cell transcriptional module score from matched bulk RNA-seq. In the raw uncorrected reads, each unique combination of TCR and UMI appeared on average more than ten times. In non-small cell lung cancer, the study quantitatively compared TCR alpha and beta repertoires across several tumor regions, matched nontumor lung, and blood. Nonsynonymous mutation counts, determined by whole-exome sequencing of tumor tissue, were related to features of the TCR repertoire. Both alpha and beta chains were TCR-sequenced in 220 or so tumor regions, around 64 matched nontumor lung samples and roughly 54 PBMC samples obtained at surgery.

Points the paper makes about the study in general: Confirming at a functional level the hypothesis that regional TCRs recognize regional mutations was considered to require additional single-cell paired TCR alpha and beta sequencing. TCR-seq coverage of tumor T cells was estimated to be only approximately 7% for alpha chains and roughly 13% for beta chains. A correlation was observed between the number of expanded intratumoral alpha and beta TCRs and the tumor nonsynonymous mutation count. Counts of ubiquitous and regional expanded TCRs were found to correlate with counts of ubiquitous and regional nonsynonymous mutations, respectively.

Library generation was performed with 5' RACE. Sequencer: NextSeq 500. In the TCR library protocol, a unique molecular identifier was attached to each TCR cDNA molecule so that PCR and sequencing errors could be corrected. As for how the authors treated the data: Decombinator tools were used for TCR identification, UMI-based error correction and CDR3 extraction. Expanded TCRs were defined as those above a frequency of 2 per 1,000, corresponding to the top 1% of the tumor frequency distribution. Expanded tumor TCRs were classed as regional if statistically deemed absent (corrected P<0.05) from at least one tumor region, otherwise ubiquitous. Renyi diversity was calculated using the R vegan package after each repertoire was subsampled 100 times to 5,000 TCRs. CDR3 similarity networks were constructed using string-kernel similarity of amino acid triplets, with links drawn between CDR3s whose pairwise similarity was above 0.82. TCRdb redid the processing of the public reads, applying fastp at Q25 and MiXCR, and retained in-frame beta chains. Under each unique CDR3 protein, matching rows form one entry showing the most common genes and DNA. TCRdb assigned the V and J calls; the authors' analysis was not used. The sample table holds 20,000 to 25,000 distinct CDR3 sequences, of which 8.8% were seen once. The ten largest clones add up to about 7.7% of the sample.

The CDR3 numbers 17 residues from cysteine through phenylalanine. Of the read, only the CDR3 DNA is kept; its 51 bases are in frame from base 1. According to the germline V gene, CDR1 reads SGDLS and CDR2 reads YYNGEE. V is shortened by 0 bases, J by 3 bases, and the region joining them spans 15 bases. The label giving this sample's time point can be read as: sample taken at primary tumor resection. Donors were some 70 patients with early-stage, untreated non-small cell lung cancer from the lung TRACERx cohort. TCR sequencing used whole RNA extracted from tumor and nontumor lung tissue, or from cryopreserved PBMC samples, without cell sorting. Only patients with enough RNA available from two or more tumor regions were chosen for TCR sequencing. Tumor and adjacent nontumor lung specimens were reviewed by a lung pathologist before selection.

This sequence uses TRBV9 and TRBJ2-2, with TRBD1 perhaps the D gene, on 5 matching bases. This receptor was taken from a male donor with early-stage non-small cell lung cancer. This sample comprised lung tumor tissue, obtained at surgery. DNA sequence: TGTGCCAGCAGCGTAGCTACCCGCAGGGCGGACACCGGGGAGCTGTTTTTT. The encoded protein is CASSVATRRADTGELFF.